What follows are 5 T cell receptor beta chains derived from one specimen sequenced in a study of beta chain features in type 1 diabetes. Regarding the study as a whole: Across all four CD4+ subsets, people with type 1 diabetes showed modestly shorter TCRB CDR3s.

The entirety of the isolated RNA underwent reverse transcription, so expressed TCRB transcripts were sequenced. The assay was immunoSEQ multiplex PCR, and TCRdb's table has in-frame clones only and misses some. The sample has 550,000 to 850,000 clones; roughly 12% are singletons. These receptors' antigens are unknown. Sequencing was carried out using naive CD4+ T cells from blood. The receptors stem from a man between 18 and 35 years old with type 1 diabetes.

V gene TRBV5-8 combines with J gene TRBJ2-1; tentative D call: TRBD1 (6 bases). Germline V gives CDR1 SGHTS, CDR2 YDEGEE. V shed 4 bases and J shed 5 bases, with 13 bases lying between them. CDR3 length: 14 residues. The CDR3 coding sequence is TGTGCCAGCAGCCCCCGGAACAGGGACAATGAGCAGTTCTTC. Protein product: CASSPRNRDNEQFF.

This clone appeared a few times. The gene calls are TRBV5-1 and TRBJ2-2, with 9 bases aligning to TRBD2. Germline lookup yields CDR1 SGHRS and CDR2 YFSETQ. CDR3 length: 17 amino acids. V dropped 4 bases and J dropped 0; count of bases not matched to a gene: 7. The CDR3 is CASSQLAGTTNTGELFF. The CDR3 region has the DNA TGCGCCAGCAGCCAGCTAGCGGGGACAACGAACACCGGGGAGCTGTTTTTT.

Here the CDR3 DNA reads TGCGCCAGCAGCCAATTCTCGGACGTTAACACTGAAGCTTTCTTT. Translating gives CASSQFSDVNTEAFF. The chain combines TRBV4-1 with TRBJ1-1; D uncertain. This CDR3 is built from 15 residues. CDR1 is MGHRA and CDR2 is YSYEKL in the germline V gene. Trimming pared 2 bases from V and 2 bases from J, leaving 12 bases between.

The V and J genes are TRBV30 and TRBJ1-4; D not resolved. V was cut by 0 bases and J by 5 bases, with 10 bases left in between. Germline loops: CDR1 GTSNPN, CDR2 SVGIG (reference sequence). This CDR3 has 14 residues. CDR3 sequence (DNA): TGTGCCTGGAGTGTAGTAGCCTTCAATGAAAAACTGTTTTTT. Amino acids: CAWSVVAFNEKLFF.

The V gene is TRBV9, the J gene TRBJ2-4, with D unclear. Trimming left V 0 bases short and J 0 bases short, with 16 bases between. CDR3 length equals 18 residues. Germline V gene lookup returns CDR1 SGDLS and CDR2 YYNGEE. The CDR3 spells CASSVGPPDSLAKNIQYF. DNA of the CDR3: TGTGCCAGCAGCGTAGGGCCCCCAGATTCCCTAGCCAAAAACATTCAGTACTTC.